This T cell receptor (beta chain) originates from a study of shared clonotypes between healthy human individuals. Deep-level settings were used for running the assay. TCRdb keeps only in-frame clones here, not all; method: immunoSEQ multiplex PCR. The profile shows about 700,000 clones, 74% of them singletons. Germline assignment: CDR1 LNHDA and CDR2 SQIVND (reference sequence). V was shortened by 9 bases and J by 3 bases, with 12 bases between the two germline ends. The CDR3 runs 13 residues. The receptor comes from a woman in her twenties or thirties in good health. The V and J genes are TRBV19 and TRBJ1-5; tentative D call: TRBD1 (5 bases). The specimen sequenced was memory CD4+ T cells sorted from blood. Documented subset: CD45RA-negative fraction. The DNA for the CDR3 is TGTGCCAGCTCTGACAGAGACAATCAGCCCCAGCATTTT. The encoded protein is CASSDRDNQPQHF.